A single sample is the source of the 29 T cell receptor beta chains below, sequenced in a study of blood T cell repertoires in COVID-19. Sequencing used immunoSEQ multiplex PCR; TCRdb keeps in-frame clones, though not all of them. The data hold about 230,000 clones, with under 85% observed a single time. The sequenced material came from PBMCs or T cells enriched from blood (not recorded which). Receptors originate from a man aged 55 to 70 who had recovered from COVID-19.

This chain connects TRBV24-1 to TRBJ1-5; D possibly corresponds to TRBD1 (6 bases). Germline V gene data show CDR1 as KGHDR and CDR2 as SFDVKD. Trimming took 9 bases from V and 12 from J, leaving 17 bases between them. The CDR3 covers 12 residues. The CDR3 DNA is TGTGCCACCGGCGGACAGTTGGGCGACCAGCATTTT. Translating gives CATGGQLGDQHF.

The rearrangement uses TRBV19 and TRBJ2-3, with D possibly matching TRBD1 (5 bases). Trimming took 7 bases from V and 3 from J, leaving 14 bases between them. Germline V CDR1 and CDR2: LNHDA, SQIVND (reference sequence). The CDR3 sequence is 14 residues long. The CDR3 reads CASNQARTTDTQYF. The CDR3 coding sequence is TGTGCCAGTAATCAAGCCAGGACAACAGATACGCAGTATTTT.

Worth noting for this clone: This same CDR3 is encoded by further DNA sequences in the sample. The chain carries TRBV7-2 and TRBJ2-7, with 10 nucleotides matching TRBD2. J was trimmed by 2 bases and V by 3 bases; bases with no gene match: 1. Germline-derived CDR1 and CDR2 are SGHTA and FQGNSA. The length of the CDR3 is 14 residues. CDR3 nucleotides: TGTGCCAGCAGCTTTAGCGGGGGGCCCTACGAGCAGTACTTC. This sequence encodes CASSFSGGPYEQYF. Full variable domain (missing parts from reference TRBV7-2 and TRBJ2-7): GAGVSQSPSNKVTEKGKDVELRCDPISGHTALYWYRQSLGQGLEFLIYFQGNSAPDKSGLPSDRFSAERTGGSVSTLTIQRTQQEDSAVYLCASSFSGGPYEQYFGPGTRLTVT.

The chain couples TRBV30 to TRBJ1-1, with TRBD1 matching over 9 bases. This CDR3 has 16 amino acids. V lost 1 base and J lost 4; bases outside the gene matches: 10. Germline loops: CDR1 GTSNPN, CDR2 SVGIG (reference sequence). CDR3 in amino acids: CAWSGQGESRSTEAFF. The DNA for the CDR3 is TGTGCCTGGAGTGGACAGGGGGAGTCACGGAGCACTGAAGCTTTCTTT.

The chain couples TRBV27 to TRBJ1-4, with D possibly TRBD1 on 6 matching bases. The CDR3 contains 14 residues. CDR1 MNHEY and CDR2 SMNVEV come from the germline V gene (reference sequence). Trimming shortened V by 8 bases and J by 5 bases, and 15 bases separated the two germline ends. CDR3 coding DNA: TGTGCCAGCGGTCTACAGGGTTTCAATGAAAAACTGTTTTTT. Translation gives CASGLQGFNEKLFF.

The chain combines TRBV3-1 (or the pseudogene TRBV3-2) with TRBJ2-2; 10 bases match TRBD1. Germline loops: CDR1 LGHDT, CDR2 YNNKEL (reference sequence). The V and J ends lost 3 bases and 4 bases, in that order; junction bases with no gene match: 11. The length of the CDR3 is 18 residues. The CDR3 spells CASSHIGQGEWGTGELFF. CDR3 DNA sequence: TGTGCCAGCAGCCACATAGGACAGGGGGAATGGGGCACCGGGGAGCTGTTTTTT.

The chain has TRBV5-4 and TRBJ2-2; 8 positions agree with TRBD1. V lost 1 base to trimming and J lost 6 bases; unmatched junction nucleotides: 2. The CDR3 totals 14 residues. Germline assignment: CDR1 SGHNT and CDR2 YYREEE (reference sequence). The CDR3: CASSLTGGSGELFF. The CDR3 nucleotides are TGTGCCAGCAGCTTGACAGGGGGTTCCGGGGAGCTGTTTTTT.

V is TRBV2 and J is TRBJ2-7, with D perhaps TRBD2 (5 bases). The CDR3 has 15 amino acids. With 1 base removed from V and 6 bases from J, the gap between germline ends came to 16 bases. CDR1 is SNHLY and CDR2 is FYNNEI in the germline V gene. The CDR3 sequence: CASSEGRSARGEQYF. The DNA of the CDR3 is TGTGCCAGCAGTGAAGGACGGTCTGCACGGGGCGAGCAGTACTTC.

In DNA form, the CDR3 reads TGTGCCAGCAGCCATGCGGGGCCCTACGAGCAGTACTTC. Its protein is CASSHAGPYEQYF. The chain employs TRBV3-1 (or the pseudogene TRBV3-2) and TRBJ2-7, with a tentative D call TRBD2 (6 bases). The CDR3 has 13 residues. V dropped 3 bases and J dropped 2 bases, with 8 bases sitting between them. Germline V CDR1 and CDR2: LGHDT, YNNKEL (reference sequence).

The rearrangement joins TRBV2 to TRBJ1-2; D might be TRBD1 (5 bases). V gave up 6 bases and J gave up 6 bases, with 20 bases separating them. CDR1 and CDR2 (germline): SNHLY, FYNNEI. The CDR3 length is 15 residues. The CDR3 nucleotides are TGTGCCAGCAGCGAACTGGGGCGAGTTGGTCATGGCTACACCTTC. Residues: CASSELGRVGHGYTF.

The V call is TRBV11-3, the J call TRBJ2-1; unclear D gene. Germline V gives CDR1 SGHNT, CDR2 YENEEA. Trimming took off 0 bases at V and 1 base at J, with 4 bases between the two ends. The CDR3 has 14 residues. CDR3 coding DNA: TGTGCCAGCAGCTTAGATCAATCCTACAATGAGCAGTTCTTC. Translating it yields CASSLDQSYNEQFF.

This sequence joins TRBV5-6 and TRBJ2-1; a possible D gene is TRBD2 (5 bases). The CDR3 has 14 amino acids. Looked up from germline, CDR1 is SGHDT and CDR2 is YYEEEE. Trimming left V 3 bases short and J 12 bases short, with 19 bases between. The CDR3 is CASSYRGSEAGQFF. CDR3 sequence (DNA): TGTGCCAGCAGCTATCGGGGTAGCGAGGCAGGGCAGTTCTTC.

The V gene is TRBV10-3, the J gene TRBJ1-1; tentative D call: TRBD1 (5 bases). V lost 6 bases, J lost 0 bases, and 8 bases lay in between. The CDR3 has 13 amino acids. From germline, CDR1 is ENHRY and CDR2 SYGVKD. CDR3 protein: CAISQGLNTEAFF. The CDR3, as DNA: TGTGCCATCAGCCAGGGATTGAACACTGAAGCTTTCTTT.

This clone occurred once. This chain uses TRBV7-9 with TRBJ1-3; D remains unclear. CDR1 is SEHNR and CDR2 is FQNEAQ in the germline V gene (reference sequence). The CDR3 extends over 15 amino acids. Trimming shortened V by 0 bases and J by 3 bases, and 9 bases separated the two germline ends. Here the CDR3 DNA reads TGTGCCAGCAGCTTAGCGTGGGCAGGTGGAAACACCATATATTTT. This gives the protein CASSLAWAGGNTIYF.

This CDR3 is CSEEDSSPTNEKLFF. For the CDR3, the DNA is TGCAGCGAAGAGGACAGTTCCCCAACTAATGAAAAACTGTTTTTT. The chain couples TRBV29-1 to TRBJ1-4, with D perhaps matching TRBD1 (6 bases). The CDR3 loop spans 15 amino acids. Germline V lookup: CDR1 SQVTM, CDR2 ANQGSEA. The V and J ends lost 7 bases and 0 bases respectively, with 15 bases between them.

The V gene is TRBV7-9, the J gene TRBJ2-3; 13 positions match TRBD2. Germline-derived CDR1 and CDR2 are SEHNR and FQNEAQ (reference sequence). This CDR3 has 16 amino acids. The V gene end was trimmed by 5 bases and the J gene end by 2 bases; junction bases not matched to a gene: 4. The CDR3 DNA reads as TGTGCCAGCAGCCCCGGACTAGCGGGGGACACAGATACGCAGTATTTT. This translates into CASSPGLAGDTDTQYF. Full variable domain (missing parts from reference TRBV7-9 and TRBJ2-3): DTGVSQNPRHKITKRGQNVTFRCDPISEHNRLYWYRQTLGQGPEFLTYFQNEAQLEKSRLLSDRFSAERPKGSFSTLEIQRTEQGDSAMYLCASSPGLAGDTDTQYFGPGTRLTVL.

This clone came up once. The rearrangement joins TRBV15 to TRBJ2-1; D may be TRBD1 (6 bases). In germline, CDR1 is LNHNV, CDR2 YYDKDF (reference sequence). This CDR3 is built from 17 residues. Trimming removed 0 bases at V and 3 bases at J, with 15 bases between. CDR3 amino acids: CATSRDRYRARYNEQFF. The CDR3 DNA sequence: TGTGCCACCAGCAGAGATCGGTACAGGGCGCGCTACAATGAGCAGTTCTTC.

The chain has TRBV5-1 and TRBJ1-3, with TRBD1 as a possible D gene (6 bases). The CDR3 contains 16 residues. Germline CDR1 and CDR2: SGHRS and YFSETQ. V dropped 4 bases and J dropped 0 bases, with 14 bases sitting between them. The CDR3 DNA is TGCGCCAGCAGCCTGGGGGGCACGAGCTCTGGAAACACCATATATTTT. It is translated as CASSLGGTSSGNTIYF.

The CDR3 loop is CASRPGTSGSYEQYF. The CDR3 bases are TGTGCCAGCAGACCCGGGACTAGCGGGTCCTACGAGCAGTACTTC. The chain employs TRBV6-6 and TRBJ2-7; 12 positions match TRBD2. The CDR3 is made up of 15 amino acids. Losses at the gene ends were 6 bases for V and 1 base for J; bases not matched to a gene: 4. In germline, CDR1 is MNHNY, CDR2 SVGAGI (reference sequence).

The DNA of the CDR3 is TGTGCCAGCAGTGAACAGGGTCCGTCCTACGAGCAGTACTTC. It encodes CASSEQGPSYEQYF. This chain links TRBV6-1 with TRBJ2-7; TRBD1 is a possible D gene (5 bases). V shed 2 bases and J shed 1 base, with 9 bases lying between them. Germline CDR1 reads MNHNS; CDR2 reads SASEGT. The CDR3 runs to 14 residues.

The rearrangement uses TRBV19 and TRBJ1-3; 12 nucleotides align to TRBD1. There are 17 residues in the CDR3. Germline loops: CDR1 LNHDA, CDR2 SQIVND (reference sequence). Trimming cost V 8 bases and J 4 bases; bases outside gene matches: 12. The CDR3 nucleotides are TGTGCCAGTGGCTCCGGGACAGGGGGCGCGGGGGGAAACACCATATATTTT. This sequence encodes CASGSGTGGAGGNTIYF.

The gene calls are TRBV13 and TRBJ1-5, with D perhaps matching TRBD1 (5 bases). V was trimmed by 5 bases and J by 4 bases, leaving 9 bases between them. This CDR3 region has 13 residues. The V gene's germline CDR1 is PRHDT and CDR2 FYEKMQ (reference sequence). This chain's CDR3 is CASSKTENQPQHF. The DNA of the CDR3 is TGTGCCAGCAGCAAGACAGAAAATCAGCCCCAGCATTTT.

This clone came up once. The chain uses TRBV5-1 and TRBJ1-2; TRBD1 matches 9 bases. Germline V CDR1 and CDR2: SGHRS, YFSETQ. The CDR3 loop spans 15 amino acids. Trimming took 4 bases from V and 2 from J; bases not matched to a gene: 6. CDR3 nucleotide sequence: TGCGCCAGCAGCCAAGCCGGGACAGGGAACTATGGCTACACCTTC. Residues: CASSQAGTGNYGYTF.

The chain couples TRBV6-5 to TRBJ2-7, with 7 bases matching TRBD1. The V and J ends lost 6 bases and 2 bases, in that order; junction bases with no gene match: 7. The length of the CDR3 is 14 residues. Per germline, CDR1 MNHEY and CDR2 SVGAGI. The DNA for the CDR3 is TGTGCCAGCAGCTATAGACAGGGTACCTACGAGCAGTACTTC. The encoded protein is CASSYRQGTYEQYF.

This clone came up a few times. V and J are TRBV12-5 and TRBJ2-3, with TRBD1 matching over 9 bases. This CDR3 has 15 amino acids. V shed 6 bases, J shed 2 bases, and the junction held 6 bases outside the gene matches. Germline CDR1 is LGHNT and CDR2 is FRNRAP. The CDR3 here is CASGSQGANTDTQYF. The CDR3 region has the DNA TGTGCTAGTGGCTCACAGGGGGCGAACACAGATACGCAGTATTTT. The whole variable domain, filled in from reference TRBV12-5 and TRBJ2-3, reads DARVTQTPRHKVTEMGQEVTMRCQPILGHNTVFWYRQTMMQGLELLAYFRNRAPLDDSGMPKDRFSAEMPDATLATLKIQPSEPRDSAVYFCASGSQGANTDTQYFGPGTRLTVL.

The chain employs TRBV18 and TRBJ2-1, with a tentative D call TRBD1 (5 bases). The CDR3 is 15 amino acids. Germline loops: CDR1 KGHSH, CDR2 LQKENI. V was pared by 3 bases and J by 2 bases, with 11 bases between. Here the CDR3 reads CASSPAQGTYNEQFF. The CDR3 DNA sequence: TGTGCCAGCTCACCCGCGCAGGGAACCTACAATGAGCAGTTCTTC.

This clone was counted only a few times. The V gene is TRBV19, the J gene TRBJ1-2; tentative D call: TRBD1 (6 bases). The germline CDR1 and CDR2 sequences are LNHDA and SQIVND (reference sequence). V gave up 7 bases and J gave up 4 bases, with 16 bases separating them. The length of the CDR3 is 14 residues. Here the CDR3 DNA reads TGTGCCAGTAACCCACAGGGTGGGACCTATGGCTACACCTTC. This sequence encodes CASNPQGGTYGYTF.

The genes are TRBV11-1 and TRBJ2-1; the match to TRBD1 covers 7 bases. J gave up 2 bases and V 5 bases, and 6 bases lay outside the gene matches. Germline V gene lookup returns CDR1 SGHAT and CDR2 FQDESV (reference sequence). The CDR3 runs to 15 residues. The CDR3 DNA sequence: TGTGCCAGCAGCCCCGGACAGGAAACCTACAATGAGCAGTTCTTC. As protein: CASSPGQETYNEQFF.

This chain uses TRBV6-2 or TRBV6-3 with TRBJ2-7; possible D gene TRBD1, 5 bases. This CDR3 has 16 residues. The germline V gene encodes CDR1 MNHEY and CDR2 SVGEGT. Deletions cut 3 bases from V and 0 bases from J, with 15 bases between. Here the CDR3 DNA reads TGTGCCAGCAGTTATGACAGTTCTCGGAGCTCCTACGAGCAGTACTTC. Its protein product is CASSYDSSRSSYEQYF.